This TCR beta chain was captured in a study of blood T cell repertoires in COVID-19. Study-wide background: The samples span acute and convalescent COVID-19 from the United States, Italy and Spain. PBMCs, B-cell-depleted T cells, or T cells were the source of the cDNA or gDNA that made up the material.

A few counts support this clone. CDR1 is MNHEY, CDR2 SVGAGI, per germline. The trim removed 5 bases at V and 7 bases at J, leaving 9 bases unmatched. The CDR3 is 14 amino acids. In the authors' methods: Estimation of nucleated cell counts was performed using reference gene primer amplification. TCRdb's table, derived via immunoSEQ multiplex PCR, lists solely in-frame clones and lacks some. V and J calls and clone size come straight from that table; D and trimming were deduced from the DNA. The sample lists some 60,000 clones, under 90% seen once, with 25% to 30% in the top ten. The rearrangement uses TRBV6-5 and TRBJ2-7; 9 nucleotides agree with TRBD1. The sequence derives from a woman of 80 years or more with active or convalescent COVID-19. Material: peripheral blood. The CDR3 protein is CASSLTGGPSEQYF. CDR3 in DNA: TGTGCCAGCAGTCTAACAGGGGGCCCTTCAGAGCAGTACTTC.